This is a list of T cell receptor beta chains from one sample in a study of blood T cell repertoires in COVID-19. The data were produced by immunoSEQ multiplex PCR, yet TCRdb's version contains in-frame clones alone and is incomplete. The sample yields about 440,000 clones, about nine tenths seen once. The sequencing input was PBMCs or T cells enriched from blood (not recorded which). The receptors here all came from a man younger than 30 who had recovered from COVID-19. The CDR3 runs from the conserved cysteine through the conserved F or W. Fields, in order: clone size, J gene, D gene, V gene, CDR3 DNA, CDR3 protein. A D gene is named only where the DNA matches it firmly. Part of the rows lack a size; the others show once, few, many or a class for expanded clones.

clone_size: -
j_call: TRBJ1-1
d_call: -
v_call: TRBV5-1
cdr3_nt: TGCGCCAGCAGTTCCGGGGTAAAAGAATCCGCTGAAGCTTTCTTT
cdr3_aa: CASSSGVKESAEAFF

clone_size: once
j_call: TRBJ2-5
d_call: TRBD2
v_call: TRBV9
cdr3_nt: TGTGCCAGCAGCGTGATAGGGACTAGCGGGAGGTGGCCCAAGAGGCAGACCCAGTACTTC
cdr3_aa: CASSVIGTSGRWPKRQTQYF

clone_size: -
j_call: TRBJ1-1
d_call: -
v_call: TRBV20-1
cdr3_nt: TGCAGTGCTAGTGCAGGGGATCTCGCCACTGAAGCTTTCTTT
cdr3_aa: CSASAGDLATEAFF

clone_size: -
j_call: TRBJ2-7
d_call: -
v_call: TRBV28
cdr3_nt: TGTGCCAGCAGTTTAATGCAGGGGCCGGCCTACGAGCAGTACTTC
cdr3_aa: CASSLMQGPAYEQYF

clone_size: -
j_call: TRBJ2-3
d_call: TRBD1
v_call: TRBV29-1
cdr3_nt: TGCAGCGCCCGGACAGGGTCGACGGATACGCAGTATTTT
cdr3_aa: CSARTGSTDTQYF

clone_size: -
j_call: TRBJ1-2
d_call: -
v_call: TRBV11-2
cdr3_nt: TGTGCCAGCAGCTCTACCAGGGTTTACGGCTACACCTTC
cdr3_aa: CASSSTRVYGYTF

clone_size: -
j_call: TRBJ2-3
d_call: TRBD2
v_call: TRBV5-1
cdr3_nt: TGCGCCAGCAGCGACGGACTAGCGGGAGTCACAGATACGCAGTATTTT
cdr3_aa: CASSDGLAGVTDTQYF

clone_size: once
j_call: TRBJ2-3
d_call: -
v_call: TRBV9
cdr3_nt: TGTGCCAGCAGCGTCTCCGGGCTAGGGGCATACACAGATACGCAGTATTTT
cdr3_aa: CASSVSGLGAYTDTQYF

clone_size: -
j_call: TRBJ1-5
d_call: TRBD1
v_call: TRBV19
cdr3_nt: TGTGCCAGCCGGTCCCTACAGGGGCCAGATTATAGCAATCAGCCCCAGCATTTT
cdr3_aa: CASRSLQGPDYSNQPQHF

clone_size: -
j_call: TRBJ1-4
d_call: -
v_call: TRBV9
cdr3_nt: TGTGCCAGCAGCCCAGGACAGCATAATGAAAAACTGTTTTTT
cdr3_aa: CASSPGQHNEKLFF

clone_size: -
j_call: TRBJ1-1
d_call: TRBD1
v_call: TRBV19
cdr3_nt: TGTGCCACCCGACAGGGGAACACTGAAGCTTTCTTT
cdr3_aa: CATRQGNTEAFF

clone_size: -
j_call: TRBJ1-3
d_call: -
v_call: TRBV2
cdr3_nt: TGTGCCAGCAGTCGGGGACATGAATCTGGAAACACCATATATTTT
cdr3_aa: CASSRGHESGNTIYF

clone_size: -
j_call: TRBJ1-6
d_call: -
v_call: TRBV19
cdr3_nt: TGTGCCAGTAGTCCACTAAGGCGGATCGATTCACCCCTCCACTTT
cdr3_aa: CASSPLRRIDSPLHF

clone_size: -
j_call: TRBJ1-2
d_call: -
v_call: TRBV3-1/TRBV3-2
cdr3_nt: TGTGCCAGCAGTCAAACAGTCTATGGCTACACCTTC
cdr3_aa: CASSQTVYGYTF

clone_size: -
j_call: TRBJ1-1
d_call: -
v_call: TRBV10-3
cdr3_nt: TGTGCCATCAGTGAGAGAGGAGCTATGAACACTGAAGCTTTCTTT
cdr3_aa: CAISERGAMNTEAFF

clone_size: -
j_call: TRBJ2-3
d_call: TRBD2
v_call: TRBV5-4
cdr3_nt: TGTGCCAGCAGCCGGACTAGCGGGAAAAACGCAGATACGCAGTATTTT
cdr3_aa: CASSRTSGKNADTQYF

clone_size: once
j_call: TRBJ2-7
d_call: TRBD2
v_call: TRBV3-1/TRBV3-2
cdr3_nt: TGTGCCAGCAGCCAAGAGGGGTTCCTAGCGGGAGGATACGAGCAGTACTTC
cdr3_aa: CASSQEGFLAGGYEQYF

clone_size: -
j_call: TRBJ2-6
d_call: -
v_call: TRBV27
cdr3_nt: TGTGCCAGCAGCTCGCGGGGACCCGGTGGGGCCAACGTCCTGACTTTC
cdr3_aa: CASSSRGPGGANVLTF

clone_size: -
j_call: TRBJ1-1
d_call: -
v_call: TRBV10-3
cdr3_nt: TGTGCCATCATGGATCGACCCGGCGGCACTGAAGCTTTCTTT
cdr3_aa: CAIMDRPGGTEAFF

clone_size: -
j_call: TRBJ2-5
d_call: -
v_call: TRBV4-1
cdr3_nt: TGCGCCAGCAGCCAAGCTGCCTACGGGGAGACCCAGTACTTC
cdr3_aa: CASSQAAYGETQYF

clone_size: -
j_call: TRBJ1-2
d_call: -
v_call: TRBV29-1
cdr3_nt: TGCAGCGTGAACGTTCGGGGATTTAGGGATGGCTACACCTTC
cdr3_aa: CSVNVRGFRDGYTF

clone_size: -
j_call: TRBJ1-1
d_call: -
v_call: TRBV2
cdr3_nt: TGTGCCAGCAGTGGCCCACAAGGGAGCACTGAAGCTTTCTTT
cdr3_aa: CASSGPQGSTEAFF

clone_size: -
j_call: TRBJ2-1
d_call: -
v_call: TRBV2
cdr3_nt: TGTGCCAGCATCGGCCTCGGGGGCAATGAGCAGTTCTTC
cdr3_aa: CASIGLGGNEQFF

clone_size: -
j_call: TRBJ1-3
d_call: -
v_call: TRBV14
cdr3_nt: TGTGCCAGCAGCCAGCAAGCGGGCTTCCCCGGAAACACCATATATTTT
cdr3_aa: CASSQQAGFPGNTIYF

clone_size: -
j_call: TRBJ2-5
d_call: -
v_call: TRBV7-9
cdr3_nt: TGTGCCAGCAGCTTAGGTCCGCAAGAGACCCAGTACTTC
cdr3_aa: CASSLGPQETQYF

clone_size: -
j_call: TRBJ1-4
d_call: TRBD1
v_call: TRBV30
cdr3_nt: TGTGCCTGGGTAACGTCCGGGACAGGGAATGAAAAACTGTTTTTT
cdr3_aa: CAWVTSGTGNEKLFF

clone_size: -
j_call: TRBJ1-2
d_call: -
v_call: TRBV11-2
cdr3_nt: TGTGCCAGCAGCTTAGGCCCGGTGCAGGGGCGTCAAGGTGGCTACACCTTC
cdr3_aa: CASSLGPVQGRQGGYTF

clone_size: -
j_call: TRBJ1-2
d_call: -
v_call: TRBV6-5
cdr3_nt: TGTGCCAGCAGTTACGGAGCAGGGGAGGGATATGGCTACACCTTC
cdr3_aa: CASSYGAGEGYGYTF

clone_size: -
j_call: TRBJ2-1
d_call: TRBD2
v_call: TRBV4-1
cdr3_nt: TGCGCCAGCAGCCACCTTGGACTAGCGGGGGCCAAGAGCTCCTACAATGAGCAGTTCTTC
cdr3_aa: CASSHLGLAGAKSSYNEQFF

clone_size: -
j_call: TRBJ1-2
d_call: -
v_call: TRBV19
cdr3_nt: TGTGCCACCCTAAAGGGCACAGGTAATAACTATGGCTACACCTTC
cdr3_aa: CATLKGTGNNYGYTF

clone_size: few
j_call: TRBJ1-1
d_call: TRBD1
v_call: TRBV6-5
cdr3_nt: TGTGCCAGCATCCAAAAGGGACAGGAACCATCCGGGTTT
cdr3_aa: CASIQKGQEPSGF

clone_size: -
j_call: TRBJ2-7
d_call: TRBD2
v_call: TRBV5-5
cdr3_nt: TGTGCCAGCAGCTTGCCGGGACTAGCGGGAAGTGAGCAGTACTTC
cdr3_aa: CASSLPGLAGSEQYF

clone_size: once
j_call: TRBJ1-6
d_call: -
v_call: TRBV5-4
cdr3_nt: TGTGCCAGCAGCTCTGGGACAAGTAGCTCCTATAATTCACCCCTCCACTTT
cdr3_aa: CASSSGTSSSYNSPLHF

clone_size: -
j_call: TRBJ1-2
d_call: -
v_call: TRBV19
cdr3_nt: TGTGCCAGTTCGCGGTACCCCACTTCCTATGGCTACACCTTC
cdr3_aa: CASSRYPTSYGYTF

clone_size: few
j_call: TRBJ1-3
d_call: -
v_call: TRBV7-9
cdr3_nt: TGTGCCAGTTTCCAGATCTCTGGAAACACCATATATTTT
cdr3_aa: CASFQISGNTIYF

clone_size: once
j_call: TRBJ1-1
d_call: -
v_call: TRBV7-3
cdr3_nt: TGTGCCAGCAGCGAAATGCAGGGGACTGAAGCTTTCTTT
cdr3_aa: CASSEMQGTEAFF

clone_size: -
j_call: TRBJ1-2
d_call: -
v_call: TRBV19
cdr3_nt: TGTGCAGCGGGGGGCTGGACCCGAAACTATGGCTACACCTTC
cdr3_aa: CAAGGWTRNYGYTF

clone_size: -
j_call: TRBJ1-1
d_call: -
v_call: TRBV7-9
cdr3_nt: TGTGCCAGCAGTCGACAGGACACTGAAGCTTTCTTT
cdr3_aa: CASSRQDTEAFF

clone_size: once
j_call: TRBJ1-2
d_call: -
v_call: TRBV20-1
cdr3_nt: TGCAGTGCTAGTTGGCGGTCAGCCTATGGCTACACCTTC
cdr3_aa: CSASWRSAYGYTF